This entry is about one T cell receptor beta chain. Its cognate antigen is unknown. The sample belongs to a study of regulatory T cells in long-lasting Graves disease. Study overall: The definition of persistent Graves' disease was over 5 years of antithyroid drugs with positive TSH receptor antibodies. Findings and limits, study-wide: Persistent disease samples used TRBV28, TRBJ1-2 and TRBJ2-5 preferentially.

The time point is: persistent/refractory GD, antithyroid drugs over 5 years with positive TRAb. There was RNA extracted from PBMCs, and the TCR library was made from it. Patients met American Thyroid Association criteria for Graves' disease. The germline CDR1 and CDR2 sequences are MGHRA and YSYEKL. The V end was cut by 0 bases, the J end by 8 bases, with 10 bases between. The CDR3 has 13 amino acids. Both iRepertoire HTBI primers and Arm-PCR of CDR3 regions were used to build the TCR beta libraries. One entry per CDR3 protein results from TCRdb running MiXCR on the multiplex PCR reads. The data contain about half a million distinct CDR3 sequences, roughly 23% of them singletons.

The sequence derives from a female donor with Graves disease. The genes are TRBV4-1 and TRBJ1-2; no clear D. Sequenced material: peripheral blood mononuclear cells (PBMCs), taken when the disease was refractory, from a patient treated with antithyroid drugs. CDR3 in amino acids: CASSQDGVNGYTF. The CDR3 nucleotides are TGCGCCAGCAGCCAAGATGGGGTCAACGGCTACACCTTC.